The source of this T cell receptor beta chain is a study of T cells in localized non-small cell lung cancer. The CDR3 contains 14 residues. Germline assignment: CDR1 MDHEN and CDR2 SYDVKM. The ends were cut back, 6 bases at V and 7 bases at J, with 15 bases in the middle. Points on this clone: The target antigen is unknown.

Overall study findings and caveats: Turning up in adjacent lung were a median around 60 of the top 100 tumor clones. It remains possible that heterogeneity exists, since only one tumor region was sequenced. In the blood, greater T cell density corresponded to longer overall survival. Adjacent uninvolved lung tissue had the highest T cell clonality, exceeding tumor.

Sequencing used immunoSEQ multiplex PCR; TCRdb keeps in-frame clones, though not all of them. The sample yields about 35,000 clones, around 93% seen once. The gene calls are TRBV28 and TRBJ1-4; perhaps TRBD1 as D (6 bases). Sequencing used peripheral blood mononuclear cells, obtained before any cancer treatment. The clonotype originates from a female donor at least 60 years old with stage II lung adenocarcinoma. Here the CDR3 reads CASSTADRLEKLFF. CDR3 coding DNA: TGTGCCAGCAGCACTGCTGACAGGCTTGAAAAACTGTTTTTT.